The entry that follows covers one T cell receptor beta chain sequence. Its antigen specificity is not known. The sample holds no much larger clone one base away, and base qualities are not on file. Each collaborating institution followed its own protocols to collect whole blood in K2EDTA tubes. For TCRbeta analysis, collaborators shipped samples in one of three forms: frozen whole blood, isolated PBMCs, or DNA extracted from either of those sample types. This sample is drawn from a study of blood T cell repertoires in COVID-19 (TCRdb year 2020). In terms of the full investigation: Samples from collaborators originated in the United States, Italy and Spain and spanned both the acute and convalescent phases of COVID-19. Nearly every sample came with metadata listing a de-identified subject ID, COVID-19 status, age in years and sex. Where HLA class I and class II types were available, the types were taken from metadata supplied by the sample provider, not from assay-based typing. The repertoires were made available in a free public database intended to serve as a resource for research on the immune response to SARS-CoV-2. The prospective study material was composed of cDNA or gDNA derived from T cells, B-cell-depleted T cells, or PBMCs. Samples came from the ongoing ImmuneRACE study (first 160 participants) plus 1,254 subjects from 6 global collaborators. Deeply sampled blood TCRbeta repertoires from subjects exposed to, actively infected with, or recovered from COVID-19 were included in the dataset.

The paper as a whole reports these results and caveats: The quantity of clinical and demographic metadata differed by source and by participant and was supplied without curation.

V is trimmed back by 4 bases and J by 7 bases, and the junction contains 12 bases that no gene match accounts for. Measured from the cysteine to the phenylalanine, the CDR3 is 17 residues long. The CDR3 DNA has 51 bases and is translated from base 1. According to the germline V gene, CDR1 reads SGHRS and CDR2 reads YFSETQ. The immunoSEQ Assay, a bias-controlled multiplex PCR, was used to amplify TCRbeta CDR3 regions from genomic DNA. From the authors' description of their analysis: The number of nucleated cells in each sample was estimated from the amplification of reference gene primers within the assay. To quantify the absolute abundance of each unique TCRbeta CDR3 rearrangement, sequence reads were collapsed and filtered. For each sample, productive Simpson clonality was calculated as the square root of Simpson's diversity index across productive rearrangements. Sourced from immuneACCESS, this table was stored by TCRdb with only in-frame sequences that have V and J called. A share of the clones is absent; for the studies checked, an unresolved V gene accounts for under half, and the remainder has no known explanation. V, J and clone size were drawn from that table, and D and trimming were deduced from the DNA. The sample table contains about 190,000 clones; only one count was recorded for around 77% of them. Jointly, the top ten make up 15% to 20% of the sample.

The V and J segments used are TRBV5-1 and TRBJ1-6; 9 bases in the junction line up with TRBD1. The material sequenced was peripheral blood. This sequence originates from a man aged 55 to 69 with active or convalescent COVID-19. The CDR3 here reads CASSPRPGTGNNSPLHF. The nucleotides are TGCGCCAGCAGCCCCAGGCCCGGGACAGGGAACAATTCACCCCTCCACTTT.